This is a list of T cell receptor beta chains from one sample in a study of siplizumab effects on memory and regulatory T cells. This table comes from immunoSEQ multiplex PCR, and its TCRdb copy is limited to in-frame clones, with some not included. The data contain tens of thousands of clones, just under 95% of them singletons. The sample consisted of CD8+ T cells sorted from blood. The receptor set was obtained from a human donor in good health. The CDR3 runs from the conserved cysteine through the conserved F or W. The D gene is left open where the match is weak. Some rows have no size entry. The others give once, few or many, or a class for an expanded clone.

V	J	D	size	DNA	CDR3
TRBV7-3	TRBJ1-1	NA	NA	TGTGCCAGCAGCTCCACTGGGACCACTGAAGCTTTCTTT	CASSSTGTTEAFF
TRBV9	TRBJ2-1	NA	NA	TGTGCCAGCAGCGTAGGAGGCGGGATTTCCTACAATGAGCAGTTCTTC	CASSVGGGISYNEQFF
TRBV19	TRBJ1-2	NA	NA	TGTGCCAGTAGTATAGGTGTGACGATCTATGGCTACACCTTC	CASSIGVTIYGYTF
TRBV6-5	TRBJ2-7	NA	NA	TGTGCCAGCAGTTACGGGGGAGGGGGGTACGAGCAGTACTTC	CASSYGGGGYEQYF
TRBV29-1	TRBJ2-7	NA	NA	TGCAGCGTTGGGGTGGGCAGCTCCTACGAGCAGTACTTC	CSVGVGSSYEQYF
TRBV4-2	TRBJ2-5	NA	NA	TGTGCCAGCAGCCAAGTTGGGCAAGAGACCCAGTACTTC	CASSQVGQETQYF
TRBV7-2	TRBJ2-3	NA	NA	TGTGCCAGCAGCTTAGAAGTGACATACACAGATACGCAGTATTTT	CASSLEVTYTDTQYF
TRBV19	TRBJ1-1	NA	NA	TGTGCCAGTAGTAGGGGGCGCGGCACTGAAGCTTTCTTT	CASSRGRGTEAFF
TRBV7-2	TRBJ1-5	TRBD1	NA	TGTGCCAGCAACTGGGACAGCCTTAGCAATCAGCCCCAGCATTTT	CASNWDSLSNQPQHF
TRBV7-6	TRBJ2-7	NA	once	TGTGCCAGCAGCTTAGCGCTTGGCAGGGCTTACGAGCAGTACTTC	CASSLALGRAYEQYF
TRBV5-4	TRBJ2-1	NA	NA	TGTGCCAGCTTTCCCCGGACTTCGAAATGGAGTGAGCAGTTCTTC	CASFPRTSKWSEQFF